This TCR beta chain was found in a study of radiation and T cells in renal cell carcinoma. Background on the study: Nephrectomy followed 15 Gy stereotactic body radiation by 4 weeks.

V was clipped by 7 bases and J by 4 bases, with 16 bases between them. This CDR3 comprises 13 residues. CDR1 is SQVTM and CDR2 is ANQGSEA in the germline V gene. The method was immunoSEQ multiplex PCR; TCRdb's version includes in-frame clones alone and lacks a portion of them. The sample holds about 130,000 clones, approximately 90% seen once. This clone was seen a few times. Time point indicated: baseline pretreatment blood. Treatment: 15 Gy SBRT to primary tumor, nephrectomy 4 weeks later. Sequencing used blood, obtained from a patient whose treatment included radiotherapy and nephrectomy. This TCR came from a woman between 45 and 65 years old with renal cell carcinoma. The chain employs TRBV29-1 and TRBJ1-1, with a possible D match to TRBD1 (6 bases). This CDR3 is CSALRGGATEAFF. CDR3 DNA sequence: TGCAGCGCCCTCCGAGGGGGGGCCACTGAAGCTTTCTTT.